The TCR beta chain under discussion was sequenced for a study of blood T cell repertoires in COVID-19. Study-level background: Specimens from acute and convalescent COVID-19 originated in the United States, Italy and Spain. Sources were T cells, B-cell-depleted T cells, or PBMCs; the material itself was cDNA or gDNA.

The V end was cut by 2 bases, the J end by 3 bases, with 10 bases between. CDR1 is MNHEY, CDR2 SVGAGI, per germline. The CDR3 totals 15 residues. Methods used by the authors: How many nucleated cells were present was estimated from reference gene primer amplification. Generated by immunoSEQ multiplex PCR, the TCRdb table keeps only in-frame clones and is missing some. That table furnishes V, J and clone size, whereas the DNA furnished D and trimming. The table shows about 140,000 clones, with around 82% occurring only once. Sequenced input: peripheral blood. This sequence originates from a woman aged 55-69 years with acute or convalescent COVID-19. The rearrangement uses TRBV6-5 and TRBJ2-2; a possible D gene is TRBD2 (5 bases). The CDR3 bases are TGTGCCAGCAGTTACGCCCGCGGGTACACCGGGGAGCTGTTTTTT. It translates to CASSYARGYTGELFF.